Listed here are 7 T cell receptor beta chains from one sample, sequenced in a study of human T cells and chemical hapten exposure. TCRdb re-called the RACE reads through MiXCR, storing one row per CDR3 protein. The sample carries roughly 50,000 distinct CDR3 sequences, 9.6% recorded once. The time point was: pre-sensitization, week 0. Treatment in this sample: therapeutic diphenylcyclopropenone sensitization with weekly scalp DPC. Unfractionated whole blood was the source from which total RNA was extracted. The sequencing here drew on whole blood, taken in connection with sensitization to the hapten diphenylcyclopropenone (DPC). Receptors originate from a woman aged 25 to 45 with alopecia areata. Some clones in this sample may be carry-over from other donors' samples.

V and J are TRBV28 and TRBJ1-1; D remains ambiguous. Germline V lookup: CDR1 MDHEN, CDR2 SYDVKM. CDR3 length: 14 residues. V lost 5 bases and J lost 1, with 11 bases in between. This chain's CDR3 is CASSLSVRNTEAFF. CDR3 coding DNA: TGTGCCAGCAGTCTTTCGGTAAGGAACACTGAAGCTTTCTTT. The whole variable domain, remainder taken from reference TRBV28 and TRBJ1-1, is DVKVTQSSRYLVKRTGEKVFLECVQDMDHENMFWYRQDPGLGLRLIYFSYDVKMKEKGDIPEGYSVSREKKERFSLILESASTNQTSMYLCASSLSVRNTEAFFGQGTRLTVV.

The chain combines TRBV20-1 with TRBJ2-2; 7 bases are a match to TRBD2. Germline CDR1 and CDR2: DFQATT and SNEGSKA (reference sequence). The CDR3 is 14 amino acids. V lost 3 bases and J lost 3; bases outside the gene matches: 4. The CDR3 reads CSARKRGDTGELFF. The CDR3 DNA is TGCAGTGCTAGGAAGCGGGGTGACACCGGGGAGCTGTTTTTT.

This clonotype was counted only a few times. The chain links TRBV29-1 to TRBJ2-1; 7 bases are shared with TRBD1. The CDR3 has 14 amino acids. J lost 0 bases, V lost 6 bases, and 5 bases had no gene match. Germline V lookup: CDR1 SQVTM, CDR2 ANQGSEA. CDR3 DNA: TGCAGCGTAATACAGGGGACCTCCTACAATGAGCAGTTCTTC. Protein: CSVIQGTSYNEQFF.

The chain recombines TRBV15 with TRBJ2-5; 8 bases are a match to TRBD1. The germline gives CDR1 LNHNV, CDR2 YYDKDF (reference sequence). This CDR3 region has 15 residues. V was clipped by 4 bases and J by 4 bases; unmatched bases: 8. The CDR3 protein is CATSTIATGGETQYF. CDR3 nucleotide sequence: TGTGCCACCAGCACAATCGCCACAGGGGGAGAGACCCAGTACTTC. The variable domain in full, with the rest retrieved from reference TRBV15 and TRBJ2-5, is DAMVIQNPRYQVTQFGKPVTLSCSQTLNHNVMYWYQQKSSQAPKLLFHYYDKDFNNEADTPDNFQSRRPNTSFCFLDIRSPGLGDTAMYLCATSTIATGGETQYFGPGTRLLVL.

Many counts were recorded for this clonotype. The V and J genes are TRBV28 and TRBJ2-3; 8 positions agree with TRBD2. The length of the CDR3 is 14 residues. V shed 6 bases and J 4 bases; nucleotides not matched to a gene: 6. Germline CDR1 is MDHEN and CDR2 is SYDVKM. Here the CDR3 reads CASSPGGPADTQYF. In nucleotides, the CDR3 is TGTGCCAGCAGCCCGGGGGGGCCGGCAGATACGCAGTATTTT.

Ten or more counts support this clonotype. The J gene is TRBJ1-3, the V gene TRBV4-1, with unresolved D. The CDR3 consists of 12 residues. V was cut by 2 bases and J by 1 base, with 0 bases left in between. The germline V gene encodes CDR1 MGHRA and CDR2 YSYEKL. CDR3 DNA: TGCGCCAGCAGCCAATCTGGAAACACCATATATTTT. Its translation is CASSQSGNTIYF.

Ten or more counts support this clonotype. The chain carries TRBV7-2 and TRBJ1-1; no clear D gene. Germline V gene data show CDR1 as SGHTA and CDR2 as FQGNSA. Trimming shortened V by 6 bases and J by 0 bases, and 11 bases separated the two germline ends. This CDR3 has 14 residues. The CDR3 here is CASRIGGMNTEAFF. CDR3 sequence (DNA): TGTGCCAGCAGGATCGGTGGCATGAACACTGAAGCTTTCTTT. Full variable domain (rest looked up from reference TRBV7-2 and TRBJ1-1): GAGVSQSPSNKVTEKGKDVELRCDPISGHTALYWYRQSLGQGLEFLIYFQGNSAPDKSGLPSDRFSAERTGGSVSTLTIQRTQQEDSAVYLCASRIGGMNTEAFFGQGTRLTVV.